The 17 T cell receptor beta chains in this list originate from one sample, sequenced in a study of CD8+ T cells in alopecia areata. cDNA serving as the sequencing template came from extracted, reverse transcribed RNA. TCRdb's copy holds only in-frame clones and misses some; the assay was immunoSEQ multiplex PCR. The sample yields under 350,000 clones, roughly 64% seen once. Treatment meaning: oral pan-JAK inhibitor, 5-10 mg twice daily. Sequencing used CD4+ T cells sorted from blood, obtained at week 24, from a patient treated with tofacitinib. The receptors were sampled from a human donor with alopecia areata.

This clone was seen a few times. The chain combines TRBV29-1 with TRBJ1-1; TRBD1 is a possible D gene (6 bases). This CDR3 contains 12 residues. CDR1 is SQVTM and CDR2 is ANQGSEA in the germline V gene. V was shortened by 7 bases and J by 6 bases, with 15 bases between the two germline ends. The CDR3 coding sequence is TGCAGCGCCGGGGGCCCCGGCCCTGAAGCTTTCTTT. Translating gives CSAGGPGPEAFF.

The chain combines TRBV7-8 with TRBJ2-1; TRBD1 aligns across 7 bases. This CDR3 comprises 15 residues. Germline CDR1 SGHVS, CDR2 FQNEAQ. Germline trimming cut 3 bases from V and 8 bases from J; bases unmatched to any gene: 10. The CDR3 protein is CASSFSGTAFDEQFF. The CDR3 coding sequence is TGTGCCAGCAGCTTTTCCGGGACAGCCTTCGATGAGCAGTTCTTC.

The V gene is TRBV30, the J gene TRBJ1-6; a weak D match, TRBD1 (6 bases). V lost 6 bases and J 0 bases, leaving 15 bases between the germline ends. The CDR3 has 16 residues. Germline V gene sequence: CDR1 GTSNPN, CDR2 SVGIG (reference sequence). CDR3 sequence: CACPRDKSSYNSPLHF. The CDR3 DNA follows: TGTGCCTGCCCCCGGGACAAGAGCTCCTATAATTCACCCCTCCACTTT.

The rearrangement uses TRBV5-1 and TRBJ2-7; 9 nucleotides align to TRBD1. Trimming at V came to 2 bases and at J to 4 bases, leaving 4 bases not matched to a gene. This CDR3 spans 14 amino acids. Germline CDR1 is SGHRS and CDR2 is YFSETQ. CDR3 nucleotide sequence: TGCGCCAGCAGCTTCCGGGACAGGGAATACGAGCAGTACTTC. It specifies CASSFRDREYEQYF. The full variable domain, with the rest looked up from reference TRBV5-1 and TRBJ2-7, is KAGVTQTPRYLIKTRGQQVTLSCSPISGHRSVSWYQQTPGQGLQFLFEYFSETQRNKGNFPGRFSGRQFSNSRSEMNVSTLELGDSALYLCASSFRDREYEQYFGPGTRLTVT.

The rearrangement links TRBV2 to TRBJ2-1; unclear D gene. In germline, CDR1 is SNHLY, CDR2 FYNNEI. Between the trimmed V and J ends, which lost 4 bases and 9 bases, there was a span of 4 bases. The CDR3 extends over 10 amino acids. CDR3 loop: CASSAAEQFF. In nucleotides, the CDR3 is TGTGCCAGCAGTGCGGCTGAGCAGTTCTTC.

This clone was observed once. The V and J genes are TRBV7-2 and TRBJ1-1, with D tentatively TRBD1 (6 bases). The CDR3 has 15 residues. Trimming took off 5 bases at V and 4 bases at J, with 17 bases between the two ends. Looked up from germline, CDR1 is SGHTA and CDR2 is FQGNSA. CDR3 amino acids: CASSTAGAESTEAFF. The DNA for the CDR3 is TGTGCCAGCAGCACCGCGGGGGCGGAAAGCACTGAAGCTTTCTTT. Supplemented by reference TRBV7-2 and TRBJ1-1, the full variable domain reads GAGVSQSPSNKVTEKGKDVELRCDPISGHTALYWYRQSLGQGLEFLIYFQGNSAPDKSGLPSDRFSAERTGGSVSTLTIQRTQQEDSAVYLCASSTAGAESTEAFFGQGTRLTVV.

The rearrangement uses TRBV2 and TRBJ2-1; D is unresolved. V was shortened by 5 bases and J by 5 bases, with 13 bases between the two germline ends. The CDR3 is 14 amino acids. The germline V gene encodes CDR1 SNHLY and CDR2 FYNNEI. The CDR3 reads CASSPPPRNNEQFF. For the CDR3, the DNA is TGTGCCAGCAGTCCTCCTCCCAGGAACAATGAGCAGTTCTTC.

The V and J genes are TRBV10-3 and TRBJ2-3, with D possibly matching TRBD1 (5 bases). In germline, CDR1 is ENHRY, CDR2 SYGVKD. Trimming cost V 1 base and J 4 bases, with 12 bases left between them. The CDR3 runs to 15 residues. In DNA form, the CDR3 reads TGTGCCATCAGTGAGTATACCAGGGAAGCAGATACGCAGTATTTT. Its protein product is CAISEYTREADTQYF.

The sample holds a few counts of this clone. This sequence joins TRBV29-1 and TRBJ2-7; 10 positions agree with TRBD1. Per the germline V gene, CDR1 is SQVTM and CDR2 is ANQGSEA. The ends lost 5 bases at V and 3 bases at J; junction bases unmatched: 4. The CDR3 has 13 residues. The CDR3 is CSVSGTGDYEQYF. The CDR3 region has the DNA TGCAGCGTTTCGGGGACAGGGGACTACGAGCAGTACTTC.

V is TRBV18 and J is TRBJ2-4; no firm D call. CDR3 length equals 13 residues. Germline V gives CDR1 KGHSH, CDR2 LQKENI. V was trimmed by 0 bases and J by 9 bases, leaving 9 bases between them. CDR3 sequence (DNA): TGTGCCAGCTCACCACCGGGGAACGGCATTCAGTACTTC. Translation: CASSPPGNGIQYF.

V and J are TRBV6-1 and TRBJ1-1; D gene ambiguous. From germline, CDR1 is MNHNS and CDR2 SASEGT. The CDR3 covers 13 residues. V was cut by 8 bases and J by 5 bases, with 15 bases left in between. The CDR3 bases are TGTGCCAGCGGCCCAGACGTCGCAACTGAAGCTTTCTTT. Translation gives CASGPDVATEAFF.

This clone was seen a single time. CDR3 sequence reads: CSVEGQTGATEAFF. Here the CDR3 DNA reads TGCAGCGTTGAAGGTCAAACAGGGGCTACTGAAGCTTTCTTT. This sequence joins TRBV29-1 and TRBJ1-1; 7 bases agree with TRBD1. CDR1 is SQVTM and CDR2 is ANQGSEA in the germline V gene. The CDR3 has 14 residues. The junction had 7 bases not matched to a gene; V was cut back by 1 base and J by 5 bases.

This clone has more than one count but fewer than ten. The J gene is TRBJ2-5, the V gene TRBV15; D remains ambiguous. The ends were cut back, 3 bases at V and 5 bases at J, with 13 bases in the middle. Germline CDR1 and CDR2: LNHNV and YYDKDF (reference sequence). This CDR3 region has 14 residues. In DNA form, the CDR3 reads TGTGCCACCAGCAGGACTCCAACATCGGAGACCCAGTACTTC. This sequence encodes CATSRTPTSETQYF.

This clone has just a few counts. This chain links TRBV30 with TRBJ2-5, with D possibly called TRBD1 or TRBD2 (6 bases each). V lost 3 bases to trimming and J lost 9 bases, with 17 bases between them. Germline CDR1 GTSNPN, CDR2 SVGIG (reference sequence). The CDR3 sequence is 13 residues long. As DNA, the CDR3 is TGTGCCTGGAGGCTATCGGGGGCCGCGGCCCAGTACTTC. It translates to CAWRLSGAAAQYF.

This clone was counted a few times. The chain carries TRBV7-2 and TRBJ2-5, with D uncertain. Looked up from germline, CDR1 is SGHTA and CDR2 is FQGNSA. V shed 1 base and J shed 6 bases, with 0 bases lying between them. This CDR3 region has 10 residues. CDR3 DNA sequence: TGTGCCAGCAGCTTAGAGACCCAGTACTTC. As protein: CASSLETQYF.

The chain has TRBV29-1 and TRBJ1-5; D is perhaps TRBD1 (5 bases). This CDR3 comprises 12 residues. V lost 7 bases to trimming and J lost 4 bases, with 11 bases between them. The germline gives CDR1 SQVTM, CDR2 ANQGSEA. For the CDR3, the DNA is TGCAGCGGGGGGGACCTAAATCAGCCCCAGCATTTT. Translated: CSGGDLNQPQHF.

This chain joins TRBV30 and TRBJ1-2, with D possibly matching TRBD1 (6 bases). CDR1 is GTSNPN, CDR2 SVGIG, per germline (reference sequence). CDR3 size: 13 residues. Trimming took off 0 bases at V and 3 bases at J, with 8 bases between the two ends. CDR3: CAWSVAGDYGYTF. The CDR3 DNA is TGTGCCTGGAGTGTGGCAGGGGACTATGGCTACACCTTC.